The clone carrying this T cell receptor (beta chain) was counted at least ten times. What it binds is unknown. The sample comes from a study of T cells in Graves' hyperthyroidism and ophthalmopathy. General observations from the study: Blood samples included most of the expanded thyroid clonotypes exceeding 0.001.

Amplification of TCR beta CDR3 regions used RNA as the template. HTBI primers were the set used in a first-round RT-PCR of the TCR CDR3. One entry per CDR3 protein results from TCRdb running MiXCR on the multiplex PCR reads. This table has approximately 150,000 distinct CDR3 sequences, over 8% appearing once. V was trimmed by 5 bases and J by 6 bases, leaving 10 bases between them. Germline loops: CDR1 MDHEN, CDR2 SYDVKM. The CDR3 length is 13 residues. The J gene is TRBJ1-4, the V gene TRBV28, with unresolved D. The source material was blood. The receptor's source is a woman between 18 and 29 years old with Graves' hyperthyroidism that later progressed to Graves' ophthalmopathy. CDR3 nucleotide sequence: TGTGCCAGCAGTAATGGCCGATATGAAAAACTGTTTTTT. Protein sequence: CASSNGRYEKLFF.